Sequencing of this TCR beta chain was carried out in a study of beta chain features in type 1 diabetes. The V gene's germline CDR1 is SGHNT and CDR2 YENEEA. V shed 4 bases, J shed 3 bases, and the junction held 4 bases outside the gene matches. The CDR3 is 15 amino acids. Expressed TCRB transcripts were sequenced because the entire RNA isolate underwent reverse transcription. Profiled with immunoSEQ multiplex PCR; TCRdb holds only in-frame clones, not every one. Here the sample spans almost 350,000 clones, under 8.5% being singletons. The sample holds a few counts of this clone. Its antigen is unknown. Study findings and constraints: Any role of HLA type in TCRB rearrangement remained unresolved here. When VDJ junctions were examined, type 1 diabetes patients showed fewer insertions and more deletions.

The chain links TRBV11-3 to TRBJ2-1; TRBD2 matches at 9 bases. This TCR derives from a woman aged 18-35 years in good health. Source material: central memory CD4+ T cells from blood. CDR3 loop: CASSSSSGVYNEQFF. CDR3 nucleotides: TGTGCCAGCAGCTCCTCTAGCGGGGTCTACAATGAGCAGTTCTTC.